Below, 21 T cell receptor beta chains from the same sample are listed, as sequenced in a study of cytomegalovirus exposure and HLA in healthy donors. Vbeta (60) and Jbeta (13) primers were used in the PCR. The method was immunoSEQ multiplex PCR; TCRdb's version includes in-frame clones alone and lacks a portion of them. The sample has some 130,000 clones, approximately 80% seen once. Specimen: PBMCs. The receptors here all came from a man aged 35 to 55 in good health and CMV-seronegative.

This clone showed up just once. The J gene is TRBJ2-5, the V gene TRBV27; D may be TRBD1 (6 bases). Between the trimmed V and J ends, which lost 3 bases and 2 bases, there was a span of 10 bases. Germline CDR1 is MNHEY and CDR2 is SMNVEV (reference sequence). CDR3 length: 14 residues. For the CDR3, the DNA is TGTGCCAGCAGTTTCCTCGACAGGCAAGAGACCCAGTACTTC. It translates to CASSFLDRQETQYF.

The rearrangement links TRBV4-1 to TRBJ1-5; D is perhaps TRBD1 (5 bases). Germline CDR1 is MGHRA and CDR2 is YSYEKL. The V end lost 2 bases, the J end lost 2 bases, and 16 bases lay between the germline ends. This CDR3 spans 17 amino acids. CDR3 coding DNA: TGCGCCAGCAGCCAATCCATTCAGGGTATTGGCAATCAGCCCCAGCATTTT. Translated, it gives CASSQSIQGIGNQPQHF.

The chain links TRBV15 to TRBJ1-2; 9 nucleotides match TRBD1. Trimming removed 5 bases from V and 7 bases from J; junction bases left unmatched: 5. In germline, CDR1 is LNHNV, CDR2 YYDKDF (reference sequence). The CDR3 extends over 13 amino acids. CDR3 bases: TGTGCCACCAGCTGGACAGGGGATGGTGGCTACACCTTC. This encodes CATSWTGDGGYTF.

This clone was seen a handful of times. The chain is built from TRBV28 and TRBJ1-5; 7 positions agree with TRBD1. Germline V CDR1 and CDR2: MDHEN, SYDVKM. Germline trimming cut 4 bases from V and 2 bases from J; bases unmatched to any gene: 2. The CDR3 is 14 amino acids. The CDR3 DNA reads as TGTGCCAGCAGTTACAGGGGACGCAATCAGCCCCAGCATTTT. Translation gives CASSYRGRNQPQHF.

This clone was seen once. This chain joins TRBV5-6 and TRBJ1-2, with 7 bases fitting TRBD1. The CDR3 contains 13 residues. Germline trimming cut 3 bases from V and 4 bases from J; bases unmatched to any gene: 3. CDR1 and CDR2 (germline): SGHDT, YYEEEE. The CDR3 reads CASSWDSSYGYTF. Written as DNA, the CDR3 is TGTGCCAGCAGCTGGGACAGCAGCTATGGCTACACCTTC.

This clone was found once. The rearrangement links TRBV29-1 to TRBJ2-7; D remains ambiguous. CDR3 length: 12 residues. V was pared by 0 bases and J by 3 bases, with 6 bases between. The germline gives CDR1 SQVTM, CDR2 ANQGSEA. The CDR3, as DNA: TGCAGCGTTGAAGATAACAGCTACGAGCAGTACTTC. Translating gives CSVEDNSYEQYF.

The chain couples TRBV5-8 to TRBJ2-7; TRBD2 matches 10 bases. V was clipped by 4 bases and J by 6 bases; unmatched bases: 4. The CDR3 spans 13 residues. CDR1 SGHTS and CDR2 YDEGEE come from the germline V gene. CDR3 protein: CASSPGTSVEQYF. CDR3 sequence (DNA): TGTGCCAGCAGCCCCGGGACTAGCGTCGAGCAGTACTTC. Full variable domain (rest looked up from reference TRBV5-8 and TRBJ2-7): EAGVTQSPTHLIKTRGQQATLRCSPISGHTSVYWYQQALGLGLQFLLWYDEGEERNRGNFPPRFSGRQFPNYSSELNVNALELEDSALYLCASSPGTSVEQYFGPGTRLTVT.

V usage is TRBV29-1 and J usage is TRBJ1-2; TRBD1 aligns across 9 bases. Unmatched junction bases numbered 2, after V lost 6 bases and J lost 0 bases. Germline V gives CDR1 SQVTM, CDR2 ANQGSEA. The CDR3 sequence is 13 residues long. The CDR3 sequence: CSVWTGANYGYTF. The CDR3 DNA sequence: TGCAGCGTCTGGACAGGGGCTAACTATGGCTACACCTTC.

The chain combines TRBV5-1 with TRBJ1-3; TRBD1 matches 10 bases. Germline V gene lookup returns CDR1 SGHRS and CDR2 YFSETQ. The CDR3 is 15 residues long. V lost 4 bases, J lost 4 bases, and 5 bases stayed unmatched. This CDR3 reads CASSQATGGGNTIYF. The CDR3 region has the DNA TGCGCCAGCAGCCAGGCGACAGGGGGCGGAAACACCATATATTTT.

Turning to this clone: The sample contains more than one DNA sequence encoding this CDR3. The chain joins TRBV30 to TRBJ2-7; D is possibly TRBD1 (6 bases). The ends were cut back, 0 bases at V and 3 bases at J, with 6 bases in the middle. Per the germline V gene, CDR1 is GTSNPN and CDR2 is SVGIG (reference sequence). This CDR3 is 12 amino acids long. The CDR3 DNA follows: TGTGCCTGGAGTGTAGGGGGCTACGAGCAGTACTTC. Translated: CAWSVGGYEQYF.

J is TRBJ2-7 and V is TRBV7-9; TRBD2 is a possible D gene (7 bases). Germline values: CDR1 SEHNR, CDR2 FQNEAQ (reference sequence). This CDR3 region has 13 residues. Trimming took 5 bases from V and 9 from J, leaving 17 bases between them. The CDR3, as DNA: TGTGCCAGCAGCCCCCAAGGGGGGGAAGGGCAGTACTTC. Its protein is CASSPQGGEGQYF.

CDR3 protein: CASRLGGADSPLHF. CDR3 nucleotide sequence: TGTGCCAGCAGACTTGGGGGGGCTGATTCACCCCTCCACTTT. The chain has TRBV27 and TRBJ1-6, with D possibly TRBD1 on 6 matching bases. Germline assignment: CDR1 MNHEY and CDR2 SMNVEV (reference sequence). The CDR3 has 14 amino acids. V dropped 6 bases and J dropped 8 bases, with 14 bases sitting between them.

V is TRBV5-1 and J is TRBJ2-7; D may be TRBD2 (6 bases). Germline V gene lookup returns CDR1 SGHRS and CDR2 YFSETQ. This CDR3 has 13 amino acids. Trimming stripped 4 bases from V and 0 bases from J, with 8 bases between. The CDR3 sequence: CASSPGSSYEQYF. The CDR3 DNA follows: TGCGCCAGCAGCCCCGGGAGCTCCTACGAGCAGTACTTC.

The chain links TRBV29-1 to TRBJ2-1, with a tentative D call TRBD2 (5 bases). Germline loops: CDR1 SQVTM, CDR2 ANQGSEA. V lost 1 base to trimming and J lost 9 bases, with 13 bases between them. This CDR3 has 13 amino acids. DNA of the CDR3: TGCAGCGTTGAAGTAAGGAGGACCAGTGAGCAGTTCTTC. Translated, it gives CSVEVRRTSEQFF.

V and J are TRBV2 and TRBJ2-5, with D perhaps matching TRBD2 (6 bases). The germline gives CDR1 SNHLY, CDR2 FYNNEI. The CDR3 is 15 residues long. Deletions cut 5 bases from V and 5 bases from J, with 18 bases between. This chain's CDR3 is CASSSRDSREETQYF. The CDR3 DNA sequence: TGTGCCAGCAGTTCCCGGGACTCGAGAGAGGAGACCCAGTACTTC.

V is TRBV29-1 and J is TRBJ1-5; TRBD1 is a possible D gene (5 bases). The CDR3 runs to 13 residues. The V and J ends lost 7 bases and 2 bases respectively, with 12 bases between them. Germline V gene sequence: CDR1 SQVTM, CDR2 ANQGSEA. Here the CDR3 DNA reads TGCAGCGCCGCGGGGCAGGGCAATCAGCCCCAGCATTTT. Translating it yields CSAAGQGNQPQHF.

This clone was observed a few times. J is TRBJ1-1 and V is TRBV25-1; 7 positions agree with TRBD1. V shed 4 bases, J shed 0 bases, and the junction held 8 bases outside the gene matches. The CDR3 loop spans 16 amino acids. Germline V gene data show CDR1 as MGHDK and CDR2 as SYGVNS. CDR3: CASSGWTGWVNTEAFF. CDR3 coding DNA: TGTGCCAGCAGTGGCTGGACAGGCTGGGTGAACACTGAAGCTTTCTTT.

The rearrangement uses TRBV6-6 and TRBJ1-5, with 7 bases that match TRBD1. Germline loops: CDR1 MNHNY, CDR2 SVGAGI (reference sequence). The CDR3 has 14 residues. Trimming cost V 7 bases and J 0 bases; bases outside gene matches: 3. CDR3 bases: TGTGCCAGCACAACAGGGGCTAGCAATCAGCCCCAGCATTTT. This codes for CASTTGASNQPQHF.

V gene TRBV27 combines with J gene TRBJ1-2; D possibly corresponds to TRBD1 (6 bases). Trimming removed 5 bases at V and 7 bases at J, with 17 bases between. The CDR3 covers 14 residues. The V gene's germline CDR1 is MNHEY and CDR2 SMNVEV (reference sequence). The CDR3 spells CASSPIQGTIGYTF. The CDR3 nucleotides read TGTGCCAGCAGTCCGATACAGGGTACAATTGGCTACACCTTC.

This chain joins TRBV4-3 and TRBJ1-1, with unresolved D. Trimming pared 3 bases from V and 0 bases from J, leaving 8 bases between. CDR3 length: 14 amino acids. The V gene's germline CDR1 is LGHNA and CDR2 YSLEER. The CDR3 reads CASSQERVNTEAFF. Written as DNA, the CDR3 is TGCGCCAGCAGCCAGGAGCGTGTGAACACTGAAGCTTTCTTT.

The CDR3 sequence is CASVGTLNEKLFF. The CDR3 DNA sequence: TGTGCCAGCGTGGGGACATTAAATGAAAAACTGTTTTTT. The rearrangement joins TRBV2 to TRBJ1-4; TRBD1 is a possible D gene (6 bases). This CDR3 is 13 amino acids long. Germline values: CDR1 SNHLY, CDR2 FYNNEI. Trimming removed 8 bases from V and 5 bases from J, with 12 bases in between.